The entry below describes one T cell receptor (beta chain). This clonotype was seen repeatedly, ten times or more. Its antigen is not yet known. Base qualities are not recorded, but no much larger clone differs from it by a single base. In the germline V gene, CDR1 corresponds to SGHAT and CDR2 to FQNNGV. The CDR3, from cysteine to phenylalanine, totals 14 residues. Solely the CDR3 DNA is kept, with 42 bases framed from the first base. Here V drops 3 bases and J drops 4 bases, and the junction holds 3 bases not matched to any gene. The time point label on this specimen signifies: persistent/refractory GD, antithyroid drugs over 5 years with positive TRAb. For both TCR sequencing and RNA sequencing, RNA was extracted from PBMCs using TRIzol. Graves' disease was diagnosed according to American Thyroid Association guidelines. Patients were recruited from an endocrinology department in Xi'an, China. Each patient gave roughly 10 milliliters of peripheral blood, collected in an EDTA anticoagulant tube. PBMCs were isolated by Ficoll Paque Plus density gradient separation without further T cell sorting. An Agilent 2100 Bioanalyzer and agarose gel were used to assess RNA quality, and a NanoDrop 2000 was used to measure RNA concentration.

This entry comes from a study of regulatory T cells in long-lasting Graves disease (dated by TCRdb to the early 2020s). Background on the whole study: Persistent Graves' disease was defined as persistently positive TSH receptor autoantibodies together with antithyroid drug treatment for over 5 years. Persistent Graves' disease patients were compared with newly diagnosed Graves' disease patients by peripheral blood TCR sequencing and RNA sequencing. The study took place in China and was registered as a clinical trial. TCR sequencing covered roughly 13 persistent and approximately 20 newly diagnosed Graves' disease patients, some 33 samples in total. In the clinical cohort, patients with persistent Graves' disease had used antithyroid drugs for an average of about 10 years.

Library construction relied on multiplex PCR. The run used an Illumina HiSeq 4000. CDR3 regions were amplified by Arm-PCR with iRepertoire HTBI primers to construct TCR beta libraries. Before sequencing, the PCR products underwent gel purification. The paper's data handling went like this. Gene usage analysis of CDR3 amino acid clonotypes used the approximately 62 TRBV and 11 to 15 TRBJ segments found across samples. COPE and FqMerger were used to merge filtered high-quality paired reads into contigs. BLAST was used to align contigs to IMGT TRBV, TRBD and TRBJ reference genes, and CDR3 was defined according to IMGT. Any clonotype with a frequency above 0.1% was classified as a highly expanded clone. Repertoire diversity was measured by Shannon entropy, and V-J evenness by the Gini coefficient. Public clonotypes were defined as clonotypes shared by more than one individual. TCRdb's own reprocessing of the public reads used fastp at Q25 and MiXCR and kept productive beta chains. Entries that share a CDR3 protein sequence are merged under the most common genes and DNA. The V and J calls follow TCRdb's processing rather than the paper's. This sample gives 250,000 to 300,000 distinct CDR3 sequences in total; around 23% of them show up just once. Just over 55% of the sample comes from the top ten.

Here is what the overall study found, with its caveats: Only peripheral blood was studied, because thyroid tissue, the primary lesion, was inaccessible. Sequencing and analysis were limited to the TCR beta chain. A larger number of public clonotypes was shared among persistent patients (fewer than 3,000) than among newly diagnosed patients (roughly 970). Compared with newly diagnosed patients, patients with persistent Graves' disease had lower TCR Shannon entropy and fewer highly expanded clones, which suggests clonal expansion. Persistent disease showed preferential use of TRBV28, TRBJ1-2 and TRBJ2-5, whereas newly diagnosed disease favored TRBV20-1 and TRBJ2-1. The authors noted that the small sample size was a limitation that may lower accuracy.

This receptor was obtained from a female donor with Graves disease. The chain uses TRBV11-2 and TRBJ1-2, with TRBD1 identical over 9 junction bases. This specimen consisted of peripheral blood mononuclear cells (PBMCs), obtained when the disease was refractory, from a patient treated with antithyroid drugs. CDR3 protein: CASSFLGQGYGYTF. The sequenced DNA is TGTGCCAGCAGCTTCCTGGGACAGGGCTATGGCTACACCTTC.